A single sample is the source of the 5 T cell receptor beta chains below, sequenced in a study of tumor and adjacent non-tumor tissue in lung cancer. The library came from three nested PCR rounds adapted from ARM-PCR protocols. TCRdb recomputed calls from the multiplex PCR reads with MiXCR, one row per CDR3 protein. The sample contains some 200,000 distinct CDR3 sequences, 70% to 75% of which appear only once. RNA was extracted from bulk tissue without any cell sorting. Specimen: lung tumor tissue. Every receptor here comes from a man in his 60s with non-small cell lung cancer.

The CDR3 nucleotides are TGTGCCAGCAGTTTAATGGGACAGGGCGATCAGCCCCAGCATTTT. Translating gives CASSLMGQGDQPQHF. This rearrangement joins TRBV12-3 or TRBV12-4 to TRBJ1-5; 9 bases align to TRBD1. V shed 2 bases and J 5 bases; nucleotides not matched to a gene: 4. There are 15 residues in the CDR3.

There are a few counts of this clonotype. A read error may be the cause here, since a much bigger clone is one base away. The genes are TRBV20-1 and TRBJ1-1; D is perhaps TRBD1 (5 bases). CDR3 length: 13 amino acids. CDR1 and CDR2 from the germline V gene are DFQATT and SNEGSKA (reference sequence). For the CDR3, the DNA is TGCAGTGCTGGGACGGGGATGAACGCTGAAGCTTTCTTT. Amino acid sequence: CSAGTGMNAEAFF.

With regard to this clonotype: A clone one base away is much larger, so this may be a read error. Since no conserved phenylalanine or tryptophan closes the CDR3, a read error is the likely cause. This chain uses TRBV6-6 with TRBJ2-2; 8 bases match TRBD1. From germline, CDR1 is MNHNY and CDR2 SVGAGI (reference sequence). With V trimmed by 8 bases and J by 6 bases, 8 bases remained unmatched. The CDR3 is made up of 14 amino acids. The CDR3 here is CASPGTGYPGELFS. The CDR3 coding sequence is TGTGCCAGCCCAGGGACAGGTTATCCCGGGGAGCTGTTTTCT.

This chain joins TRBV11-3 and TRBJ2-7; TRBD1 is a possible D gene (5 bases). CDR1 SGHNT and CDR2 YENEEA come from the germline V gene. This CDR3 region has 15 residues. V gave up 8 bases and J gave up 6 bases, with 23 bases separating them. Written as DNA, the CDR3 is TGTGCCAGCGACTTTAATAGGGCTAGGGGATCCGAGCAGTACTTC. Translating gives CASDFNRARGSEQYF. Based on the CDR3 plus reference TRBV11-3 and TRBJ2-7, the full variable domain is EAGVVQSPRYKIIEKKQPVAFWCNPISGHNTLYWYLQNLGQGPELLIRYENEEAVDDSQLPKDRFSAERLKGVDSTLKIQPAELGDSAVYLCASDFNRARGSEQYFGPGTRLTVT.

Points on this clonotype: The CDR3 ends on some other residue instead of the conserved phenylalanine or tryptophan, so this is likely a read error. This rearrangement joins TRBV20-1 to TRBJ2-5, with 10 bases that match TRBD2. Looked up from germline, CDR1 is DFQATT and CDR2 is SNEGSKA (reference sequence). The CDR3 is made up of 13 amino acids. V trimming: 1 base; J trimming: 7 bases; junction bases outside the gene matches: 3. The CDR3 is CSARGLAGRTQYL. CDR3 DNA sequence: TGCAGTGCTAGAGGACTAGCGGGTAGGACCCAGTACTTA.